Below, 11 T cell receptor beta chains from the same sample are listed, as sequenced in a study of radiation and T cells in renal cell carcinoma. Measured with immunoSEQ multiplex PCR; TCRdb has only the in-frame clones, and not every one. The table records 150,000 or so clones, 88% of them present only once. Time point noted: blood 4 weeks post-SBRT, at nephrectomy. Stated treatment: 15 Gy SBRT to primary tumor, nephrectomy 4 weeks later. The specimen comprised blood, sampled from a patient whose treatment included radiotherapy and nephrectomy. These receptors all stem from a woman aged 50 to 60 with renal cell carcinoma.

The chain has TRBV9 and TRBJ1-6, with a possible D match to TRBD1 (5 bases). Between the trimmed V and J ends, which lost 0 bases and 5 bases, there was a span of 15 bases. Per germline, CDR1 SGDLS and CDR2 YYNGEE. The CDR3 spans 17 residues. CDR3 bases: TGTGCCAGCAGCGTAGGGGGACTGAGATCGGATAATTCACCCCTCCACTTT. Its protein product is CASSVGGLRSDNSPLHF.

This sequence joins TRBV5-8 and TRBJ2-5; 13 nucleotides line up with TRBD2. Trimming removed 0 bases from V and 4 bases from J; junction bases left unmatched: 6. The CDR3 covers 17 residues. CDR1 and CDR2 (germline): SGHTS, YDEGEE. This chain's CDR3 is CASSLGGGLAGRETQYF. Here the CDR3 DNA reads TGTGCCAGCAGCTTGGGCGGGGGACTAGCGGGGAGAGAGACCCAGTACTTC.

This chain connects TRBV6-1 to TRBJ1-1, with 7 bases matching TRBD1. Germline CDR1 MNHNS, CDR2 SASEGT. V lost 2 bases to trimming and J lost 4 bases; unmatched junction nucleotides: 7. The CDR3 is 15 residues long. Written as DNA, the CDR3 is TGTGCCAGCAGTGAATGGGACAGTTATACCACTGAAGCTTTCTTT. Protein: CASSEWDSYTTEAFF.

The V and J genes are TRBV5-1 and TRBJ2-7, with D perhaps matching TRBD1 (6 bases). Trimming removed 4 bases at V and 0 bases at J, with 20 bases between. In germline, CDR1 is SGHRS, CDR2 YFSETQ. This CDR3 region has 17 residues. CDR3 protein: CASSLGAPSPSSYEQYF. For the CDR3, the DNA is TGCGCCAGCAGCCTGGGGGCTCCTAGCCCGAGCTCCTACGAGCAGTACTTC.

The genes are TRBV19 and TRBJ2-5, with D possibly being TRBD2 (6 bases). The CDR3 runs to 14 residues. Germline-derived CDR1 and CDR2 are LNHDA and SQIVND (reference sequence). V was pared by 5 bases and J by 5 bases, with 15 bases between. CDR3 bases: TGTGCCAGTAGTGGGGGGAACTCGAGGGAGACCCAGTACTTC. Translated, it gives CASSGGNSRETQYF.

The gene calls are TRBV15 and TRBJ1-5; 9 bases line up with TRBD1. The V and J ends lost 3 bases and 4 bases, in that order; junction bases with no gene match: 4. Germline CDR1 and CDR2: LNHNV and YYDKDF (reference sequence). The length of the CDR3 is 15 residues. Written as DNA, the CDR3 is TGTGCCACCAGCAGCGGGGGACAGGGAAATCAGCCCCAGCATTTT. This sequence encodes CATSSGGQGNQPQHF.

DNA for the CDR3: TGTGCCAGCAGCTTAGGAGGAACCGTCTACGAGCAGTACTTC. It encodes CASSLGGTVYEQYF. This chain links TRBV7-9 with TRBJ2-7; D gene ambiguous. The CDR3 runs 14 residues. The V gene's germline CDR1 is SEHNR and CDR2 FQNEAQ (reference sequence). The ends were cut back, 1 base at V and 3 bases at J, with 10 bases in the middle. Drawing the rest from reference TRBV7-9 and TRBJ2-7, the complete variable domain is DTGVSQNPRHKITKRGQNVTFRCDPISEHNRLYWYRQTLGQGPEFLTYFQNEAQLEKSRLLSDRFSAERPKGSFSTLEIQRTEQGDSAMYLCASSLGGTVYEQYFGPGTRLTVT.

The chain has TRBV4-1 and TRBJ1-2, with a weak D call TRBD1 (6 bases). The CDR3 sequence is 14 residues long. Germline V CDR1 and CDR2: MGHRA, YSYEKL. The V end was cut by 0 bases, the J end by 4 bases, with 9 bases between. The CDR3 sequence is CASSQEGAGYGYTF. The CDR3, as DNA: TGCGCCAGCAGCCAAGAGGGGGCAGGCTATGGCTACACCTTC.

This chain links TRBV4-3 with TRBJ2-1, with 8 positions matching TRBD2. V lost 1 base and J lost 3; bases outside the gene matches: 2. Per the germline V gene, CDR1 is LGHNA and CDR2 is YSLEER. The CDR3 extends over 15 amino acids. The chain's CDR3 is CASSQGAGDYNEQFF. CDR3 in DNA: TGCGCCAGCAGCCAAGGAGCGGGGGACTACAATGAGCAGTTCTTC.

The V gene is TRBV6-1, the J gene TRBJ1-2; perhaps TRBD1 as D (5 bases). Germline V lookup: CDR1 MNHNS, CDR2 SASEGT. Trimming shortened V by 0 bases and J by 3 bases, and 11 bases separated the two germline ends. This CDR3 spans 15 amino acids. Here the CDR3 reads CASSEAGAGHYGYTF. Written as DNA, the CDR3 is TGTGCCAGCAGTGAAGCCGGGGCAGGGCACTATGGCTACACCTTC.

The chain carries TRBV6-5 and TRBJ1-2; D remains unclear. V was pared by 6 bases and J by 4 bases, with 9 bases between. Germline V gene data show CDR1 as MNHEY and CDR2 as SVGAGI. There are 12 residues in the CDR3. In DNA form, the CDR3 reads TGTGCCAGCAGCAACTCCTTCTATGGCTACACCTTC. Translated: CASSNSFYGYTF.